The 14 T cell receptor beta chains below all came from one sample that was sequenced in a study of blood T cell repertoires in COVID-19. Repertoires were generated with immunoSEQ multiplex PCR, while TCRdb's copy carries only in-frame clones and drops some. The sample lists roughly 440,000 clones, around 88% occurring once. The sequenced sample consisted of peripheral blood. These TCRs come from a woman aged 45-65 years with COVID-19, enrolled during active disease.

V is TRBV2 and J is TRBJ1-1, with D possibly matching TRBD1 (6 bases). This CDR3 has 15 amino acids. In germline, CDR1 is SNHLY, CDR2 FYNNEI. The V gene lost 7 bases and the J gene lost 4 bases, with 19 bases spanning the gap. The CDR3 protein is CASTELQGVGTEAFF. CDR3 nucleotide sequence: TGTGCCAGCACCGAATTACAGGGTGTCGGCACTGAAGCTTTCTTT.

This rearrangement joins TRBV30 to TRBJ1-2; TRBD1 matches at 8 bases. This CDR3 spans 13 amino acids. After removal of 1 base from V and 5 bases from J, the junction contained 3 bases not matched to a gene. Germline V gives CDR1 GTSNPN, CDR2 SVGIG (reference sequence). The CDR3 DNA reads TGTGCCTGGAGTGGGACAGGGAGGTATGGCTACACCTTC. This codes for CAWSGTGRYGYTF. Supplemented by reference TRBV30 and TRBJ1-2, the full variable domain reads SQTIHQWPATLVQPVGSPLSLECTVEGTSNPNLYWYRQAAGRGLQLLFYSVGIGQISSEVPQNLSASRPQDRQFILSSKKLLLSDSGFYLCAWSGTGRYGYTFGSGTRLTVV.

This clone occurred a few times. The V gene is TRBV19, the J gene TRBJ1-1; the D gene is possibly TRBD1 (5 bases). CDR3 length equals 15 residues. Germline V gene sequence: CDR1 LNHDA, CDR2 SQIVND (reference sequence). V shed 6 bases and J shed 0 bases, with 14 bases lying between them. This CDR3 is CASSPPRQMNTEAFF. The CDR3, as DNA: TGTGCCAGTAGCCCCCCTAGACAGATGAACACTGAAGCTTTCTTT.

CDR3: CAWSEGSRNQPQHF. CDR3 nucleotide sequence: TGTGCCTGGAGTGAAGGGAGCCGCAATCAGCCCCAGCATTTT. The chain employs TRBV30 and TRBJ1-5; the D is unclear. Trimming took 1 base from V and 2 from J, leaving 9 bases between them. The CDR3 length is 14 residues. Germline V gives CDR1 GTSNPN, CDR2 SVGIG (reference sequence). The full variable domain, with the rest looked up from reference TRBV30 and TRBJ1-5, is SQTIHQWPATLVQPVGSPLSLECTVEGTSNPNLYWYRQAAGRGLQLLFYSVGIGQISSEVPQNLSASRPQDRQFILSSKKLLLSDSGFYLCAWSEGSRNQPQHFGDGTRLSIL.

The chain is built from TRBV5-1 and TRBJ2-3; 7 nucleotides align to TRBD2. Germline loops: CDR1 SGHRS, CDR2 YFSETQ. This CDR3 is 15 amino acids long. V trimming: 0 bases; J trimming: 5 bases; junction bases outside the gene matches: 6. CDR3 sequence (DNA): TGCGCCAGCAGCTTGGGAGACACGGGAGGAGATACGCAGTATTTT. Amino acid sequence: CASSLGDTGGDTQYF. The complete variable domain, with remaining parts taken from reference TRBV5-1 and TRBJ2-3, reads KAGVTQTPRYLIKTRGQQVTLSCSPISGHRSVSWYQQTPGQGLQFLFEYFSETQRNKGNFPGRFSGRQFSNSRSEMNVSTLELGDSALYLCASSLGDTGGDTQYFGPGTRLTVL.

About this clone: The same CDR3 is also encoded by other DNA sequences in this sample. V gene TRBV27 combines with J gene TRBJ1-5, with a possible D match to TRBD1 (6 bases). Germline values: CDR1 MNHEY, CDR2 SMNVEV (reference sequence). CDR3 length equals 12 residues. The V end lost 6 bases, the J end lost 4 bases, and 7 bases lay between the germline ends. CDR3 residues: CASSTGNQPQHF. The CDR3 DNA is TGTGCCAGCAGCACAGGGAATCAGCCCCAGCATTTT.

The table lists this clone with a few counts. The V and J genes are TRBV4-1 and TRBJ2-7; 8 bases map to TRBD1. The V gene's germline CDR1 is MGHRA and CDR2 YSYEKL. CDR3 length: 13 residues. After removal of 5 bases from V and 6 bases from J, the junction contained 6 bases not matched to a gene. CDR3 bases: TGCGCCAGCAGCGGACAGGGACCGGGCGAGCAGTACTTC. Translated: CASSGQGPGEQYF.

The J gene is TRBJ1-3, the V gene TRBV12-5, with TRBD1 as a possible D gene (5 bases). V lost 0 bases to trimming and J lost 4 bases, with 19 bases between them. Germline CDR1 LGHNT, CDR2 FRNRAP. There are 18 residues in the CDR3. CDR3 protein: CASGLVPPPRVDGNTIYF. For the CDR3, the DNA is TGTGCTAGTGGTTTGGTACCCCCCCCCAGGGTGGACGGAAACACCATATATTTT.

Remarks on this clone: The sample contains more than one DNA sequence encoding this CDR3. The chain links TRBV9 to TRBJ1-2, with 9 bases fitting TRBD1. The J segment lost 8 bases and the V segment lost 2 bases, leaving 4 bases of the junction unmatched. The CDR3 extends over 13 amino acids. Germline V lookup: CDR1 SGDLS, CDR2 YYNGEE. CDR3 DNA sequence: TGTGCCAGCAGCGTCGGACAGGGGCACGGCTACACCTTC. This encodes CASSVGQGHGYTF.

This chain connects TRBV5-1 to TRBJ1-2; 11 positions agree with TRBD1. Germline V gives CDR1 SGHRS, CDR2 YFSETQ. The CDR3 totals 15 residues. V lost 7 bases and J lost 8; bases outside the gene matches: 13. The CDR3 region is CASRPGTGGFGGYTF. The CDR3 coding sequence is TGCGCCAGCCGTCCCGGGACAGGGGGTTTTGGCGGCTACACCTTC.

CDR3 sequence reads: CASSLEVAANTGELFF. The CDR3 DNA reads as TGCGCCAGCAGCTTGGAGGTCGCGGCGAACACCGGGGAGCTGTTTTTT. The V call is TRBV5-1, the J call TRBJ2-2; D call uncertain. CDR1 is SGHRS, CDR2 YFSETQ, per germline. The V gene lost 0 bases and the J gene lost 0 bases, with 9 bases spanning the gap. The CDR3 is 16 amino acids.

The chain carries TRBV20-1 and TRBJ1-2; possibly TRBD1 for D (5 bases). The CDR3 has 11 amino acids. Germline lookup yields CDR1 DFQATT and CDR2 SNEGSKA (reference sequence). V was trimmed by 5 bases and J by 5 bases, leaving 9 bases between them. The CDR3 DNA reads TGCAGTGCTGCAGGGCGGTATGGCTACACCTTC. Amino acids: CSAAGRYGYTF.

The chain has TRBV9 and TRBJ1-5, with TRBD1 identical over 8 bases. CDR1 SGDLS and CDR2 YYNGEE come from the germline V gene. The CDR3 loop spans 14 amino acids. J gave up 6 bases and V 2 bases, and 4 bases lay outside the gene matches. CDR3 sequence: CASSVGTGGQPQHF. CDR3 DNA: TGTGCCAGCAGCGTCGGGACAGGTGGTCAGCCCCAGCATTTT.

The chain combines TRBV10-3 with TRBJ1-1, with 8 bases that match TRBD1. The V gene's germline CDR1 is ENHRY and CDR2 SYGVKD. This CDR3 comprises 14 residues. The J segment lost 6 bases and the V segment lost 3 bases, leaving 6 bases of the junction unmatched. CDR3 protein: CAISDGQGDAEAFF. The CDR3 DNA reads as TGTGCCATCAGTGACGGACAGGGAGACGCTGAAGCTTTCTTT.